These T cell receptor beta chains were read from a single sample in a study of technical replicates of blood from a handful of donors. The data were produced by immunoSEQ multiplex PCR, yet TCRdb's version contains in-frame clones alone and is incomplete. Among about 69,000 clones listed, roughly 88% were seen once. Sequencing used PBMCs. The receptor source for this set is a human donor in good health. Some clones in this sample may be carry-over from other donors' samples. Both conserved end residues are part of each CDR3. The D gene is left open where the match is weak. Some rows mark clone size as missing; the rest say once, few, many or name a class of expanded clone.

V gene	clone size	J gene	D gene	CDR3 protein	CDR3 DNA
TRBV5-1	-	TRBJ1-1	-	CASSEGRYNERGGAFF	TGCGCCAGCAGCGAGGGACGGTATAATGAACGGGGGGGAGCTTTCTTT
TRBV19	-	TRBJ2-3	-	CASSTVNTDTQYF	TGTGCCAGTAGTACAGTCAACACAGATACGCAGTATTTT
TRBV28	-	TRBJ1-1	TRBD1	CASSLRTGGKTEAFF	TGTGCCAGCAGTTTAAGGACAGGGGGGAAAACTGAAGCTTTCTTT
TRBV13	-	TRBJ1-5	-	CASSSRGQPQHF	TGTGCCAGCAGTTCACGCGGTCAGCCCCAGCATTTT
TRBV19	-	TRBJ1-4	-	CASTPPGGLEKLFF	TGTGCCAGTACCCCACCGGGGGGGCTTGAAAAACTGTTTTTT
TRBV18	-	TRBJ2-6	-	CASSPTGGANVLTF	TGTGCCAGCTCACCAACTGGTGGGGCCAACGTCCTGACTTTC
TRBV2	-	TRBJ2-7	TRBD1	CASRSGQGAGYEQYF	TGTGCCAGCAGATCAGGACAGGGGGCTGGCTACGAGCAGTACTTC
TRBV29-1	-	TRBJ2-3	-	CSVEGGSTDTQYF	TGCAGCGTTGAAGGTGGCAGCACAGATACGCAGTATTTT
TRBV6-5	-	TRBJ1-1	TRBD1	CASSLGTGNTEAFF	TGTGCCAGCAGCCTTGGGACAGGCAACACTGAAGCTTTCTTT
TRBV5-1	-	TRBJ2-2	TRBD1	CASSLEGQGAGELFF	TGCGCCAGCAGCTTGGAGGGACAGGGGGCCGGGGAGCTGTTTTTT
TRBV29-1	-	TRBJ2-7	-	CSVEGQGFPYEQYF	TGCAGCGTTGAAGGGCAGGGGTTCCCCTACGAGCAGTACTTC
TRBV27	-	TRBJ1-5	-	CASSSRDQPQHF	TGTGCCAGCAGTTCGAGGGATCAGCCCCAGCATTTT
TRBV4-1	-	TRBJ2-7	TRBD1	CASSLGQGLLGEQYF	TGCGCCAGCAGCCTCGGACAGGGGTTGTTAGGGGAGCAGTACTTC
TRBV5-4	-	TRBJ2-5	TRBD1	CASSLEDRAQETQYF	TGTGCCAGCAGCTTGGAGGACAGGGCCCAAGAGACCCAGTACTTC
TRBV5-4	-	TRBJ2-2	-	CASSWWGRGGELFF	TGTGCCAGCAGCTGGTGGGGGCGAGGCGGGGAGCTGTTTTTT
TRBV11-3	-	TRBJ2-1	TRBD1	CASSSRQGFEQFF	TGTGCCAGCAGCTCCCGACAGGGGTTTGAGCAGTTCTTC
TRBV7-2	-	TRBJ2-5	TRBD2	CASSLTSGARLQTQYF	TGTGCCAGCAGCTTGACTAGCGGGGCCCGGCTTCAGACCCAGTACTTC
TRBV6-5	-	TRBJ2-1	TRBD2	CASSPAGLARDEQFF	TGTGCCAGCAGTCCCGCCGGACTAGCAAGGGATGAGCAGTTCTTC
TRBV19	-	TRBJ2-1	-	CASSIGRLNEQFF	TGTGCCAGTAGTATTGGCAGGCTCAATGAGCAGTTCTTC
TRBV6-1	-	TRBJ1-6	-	CASSEASYNSPLHF	TGTGCCAGCAGTGAAGCTTCTTATAATTCACCCCTCCACTTT
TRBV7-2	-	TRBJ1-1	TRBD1	CASSQGQRNTEAFF	TGTGCCAGCAGCCAGGGACAGCGAAACACTGAAGCTTTCTTT
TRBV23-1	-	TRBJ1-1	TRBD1	CASITVEDREFDTEAFF	TGCGCCAGCATCACGGTCGAGGACAGGGAATTCGACACTGAAGCTTTCTTT
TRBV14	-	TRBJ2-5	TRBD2	CASSQGLAGRRETQYF	TGTGCCAGCAGCCAAGGCTTAGCGGGGAGGAGGGAGACCCAGTACTTC
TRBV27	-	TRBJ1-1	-	CASRPHGLDTEAFF	TGTGCCAGCAGACCCCATGGACTGGACACTGAAGCTTTCTTT
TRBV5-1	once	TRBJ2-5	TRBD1	CASSPPTGSGYQETQYF	TGCGCCAGCAGCCCGCCGACAGGGTCGGGGTACCAAGAGACCCAGTACTTC
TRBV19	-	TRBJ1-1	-	CASSITAEAATEAFF	TGTGCCAGTAGTATAACGGCGGAGGCGGCCACTGAAGCTTTCTTT
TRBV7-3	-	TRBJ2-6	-	CASTGTGANVLTF	TGTGCCAGCACCGGGACTGGGGCCAACGTCCTGACTTTC
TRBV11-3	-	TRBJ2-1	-	CASSLQGRGNEQFF	TGTGCCAGCAGCTTACAGGGAAGAGGCAATGAGCAGTTCTTC
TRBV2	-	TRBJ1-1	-	CASRAGAEAFF	TGTGCCAGCAGGGCGGGGGCTGAAGCTTTCTTT
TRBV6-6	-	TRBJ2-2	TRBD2	CASSYPTSGTGELFF	TGTGCCAGCAGTTACCCGACTAGCGGAACCGGGGAGCTGTTTTTT
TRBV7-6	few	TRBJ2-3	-	CASSLVWEATDTQYF	TGTGCCAGCAGCTTAGTCTGGGAGGCCACAGATACGCAGTATTTT
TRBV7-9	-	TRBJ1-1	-	CASRREGVNEAFF	TGTGCCAGCCGGAGGGAGGGGGTTAATGAAGCTTTCTTT
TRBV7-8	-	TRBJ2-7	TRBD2	CASSPVGRLAGVEQYF	TGTGCCAGCAGCCCCGTCGGGCGACTAGCGGGAGTCGAGCAGTACTTC
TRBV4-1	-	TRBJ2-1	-	CASSQAGSSYNEQFF	TGCGCCAGCAGCCAAGCGGGATCTTCCTACAATGAGCAGTTCTTC
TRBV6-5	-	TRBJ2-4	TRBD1	CASSPPGQRGHIQYF	TGTGCCAGCAGTCCGCCGGGACAGAGGGGGCACATTCAGTACTTC
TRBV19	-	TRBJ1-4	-	CASSMRGFNEKLFF	TGTGCCAGTAGTATGCGGGGGTTTAATGAAAAACTGTTTTTT
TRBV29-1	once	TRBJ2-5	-	CSGGGQETQYF	TGCAGCGGGGGCGGCCAAGAGACCCAGTACTTC
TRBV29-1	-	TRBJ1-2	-	CSARDMENYGYTF	TGCAGCGCTCGGGACATGGAAAACTATGGCTACACCTTC
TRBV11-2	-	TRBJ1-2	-	CASSLVGSGDGYTF	TGTGCCAGCAGCTTAGTCGGGTCAGGGGATGGCTACACCTTC
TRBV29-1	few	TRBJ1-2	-	CSVSGTDGYTF	TGCAGCGTTTCGGGTACGGATGGCTACACCTTC
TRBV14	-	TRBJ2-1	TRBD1	CASSQDPTGTYNEQFF	TGTGCCAGCAGCCAAGATCCGACAGGGACCTACAATGAGCAGTTCTTC
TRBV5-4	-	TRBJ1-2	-	CASSLRTSLPGYTF	TGTGCCAGCAGCTTGCGGACATCTCTCCCTGGCTACACCTTC
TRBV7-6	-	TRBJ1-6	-	CASSRTRGSYNSPLHF	TGTGCCAGCAGTCGTACCCGGGGCTCCTATAATTCACCCCTCCACTTT